This T cell receptor beta chain was identified during a study of regulatory T cells in long-lasting Graves disease. Sequencing libraries for TCR beta were prepared with iRepertoire HTBI primers and Arm-PCR of CDR3 regions. TCRdb reprocessed the multiplex PCR reads with MiXCR, giving one entry per CDR3 protein. The data show about 240,000 distinct CDR3 sequences, with around 20% seen just once and roughly 14% held by the top ten. Study outcomes and limitations: Samples came from peripheral blood alone, without thyroid tissue.

This clonotype was detected a few times. Its specificity is unknown. As to time point: newly diagnosed GD, antithyroid drugs for less than 3 months. PBMCs provided the RNA from which the TCR library was made. The CDR3 has 14 residues. Looked up from germline, CDR1 is SGHDN and CDR2 is FVKESK. The V end lost 2 bases, the J end lost 4 bases, and 11 bases lay between the germline ends. The chain recombines TRBV14 with TRBJ1-2; unclear D gene. Specimen: peripheral blood mononuclear cells (PBMCs), collected at new diagnosis, from a patient treated with antithyroid drugs. The clonotype originates from a female donor with Graves disease. CDR3 residues: CASSQTARGYGYTF. The CDR3 DNA follows: TGTGCCAGCAGCCAAACAGCTCGGGGCTATGGCTACACCTTC. The variable domain in full, with the rest retrieved from reference TRBV14 and TRBJ1-2, is EAGVTQFPSHSVIEKGQTVTLRCDPISGHDNLYWYRRVMGKEIKFLLHFVKESKQDESGMPNNRFLAERTGGTYSTLKVQPAELEDSGVYFCASSQTARGYGYTFGSGTRLTVV.